The present T cell receptor beta chain was sequenced within a study of OX40 agonist ivuxolimab in advanced cancers. Germline values: CDR1 MDHEN, CDR2 SYDVKM. The CDR3 contains 16 residues. Deletions cut 5 bases from V and 0 bases from J, with 13 bases between. Sequencing was performed with immunoSEQ multiplex PCR; in TCRdb, only in-frame clones are kept and a portion is missing. The sample yields just under 65,000 clones, roughly 89% seen once. The clonotype comes from an adult with an advanced solid tumor such as melanoma, head and neck, liver or kidney cancer. V usage is TRBV28 and J usage is TRBJ2-2, with D hard to call. The sample consisted of CD4+ or CD8+ T cells sorted from blood, taken in a trial of the OX40 agonist ivuxolimab. The DNA for the CDR3 is TGTGCCAGCAGTGGGCCCCTCCTAGCGAACACCGGGGAGCTGTTTTTT. Its translation is CASSGPLLANTGELFF.